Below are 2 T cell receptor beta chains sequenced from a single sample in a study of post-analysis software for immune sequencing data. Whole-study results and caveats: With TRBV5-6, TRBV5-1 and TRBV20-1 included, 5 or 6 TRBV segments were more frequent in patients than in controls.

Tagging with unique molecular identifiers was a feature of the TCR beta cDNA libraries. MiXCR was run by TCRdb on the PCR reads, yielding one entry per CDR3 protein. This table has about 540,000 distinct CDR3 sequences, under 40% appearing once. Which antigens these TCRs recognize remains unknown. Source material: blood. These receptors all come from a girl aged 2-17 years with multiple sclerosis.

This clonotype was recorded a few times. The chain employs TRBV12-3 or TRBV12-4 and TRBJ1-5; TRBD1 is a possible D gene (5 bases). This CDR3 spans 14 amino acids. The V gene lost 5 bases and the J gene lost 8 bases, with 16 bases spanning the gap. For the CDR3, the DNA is TGTGCCAGCAGTCCTCAACCCCGACAGAAGCCCCAGCATTTT. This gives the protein CASSPQPRQKPQHF.

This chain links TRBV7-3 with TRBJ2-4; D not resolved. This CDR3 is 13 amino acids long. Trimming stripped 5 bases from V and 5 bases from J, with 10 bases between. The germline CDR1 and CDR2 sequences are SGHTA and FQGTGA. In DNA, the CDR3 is TGTGCCAGCAGCCTGACAATAGAAAACATTCAGTACTTC. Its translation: CASSLTIENIQYF.